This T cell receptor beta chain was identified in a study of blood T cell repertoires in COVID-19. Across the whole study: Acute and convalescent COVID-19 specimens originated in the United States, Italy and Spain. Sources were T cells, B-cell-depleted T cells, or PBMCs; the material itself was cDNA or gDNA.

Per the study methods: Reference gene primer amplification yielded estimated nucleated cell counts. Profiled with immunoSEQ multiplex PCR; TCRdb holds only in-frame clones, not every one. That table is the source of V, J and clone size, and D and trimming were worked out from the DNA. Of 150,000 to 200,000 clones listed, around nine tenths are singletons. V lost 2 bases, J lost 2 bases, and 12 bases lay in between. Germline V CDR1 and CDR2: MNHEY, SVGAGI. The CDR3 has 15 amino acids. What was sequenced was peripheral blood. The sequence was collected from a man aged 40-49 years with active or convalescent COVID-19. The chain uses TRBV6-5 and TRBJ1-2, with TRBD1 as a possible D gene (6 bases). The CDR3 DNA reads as TGTGCCAGCAGTTACACAGGGCCTTCGAACTATGGCTACACCTTC. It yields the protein CASSYTGPSNYGYTF.